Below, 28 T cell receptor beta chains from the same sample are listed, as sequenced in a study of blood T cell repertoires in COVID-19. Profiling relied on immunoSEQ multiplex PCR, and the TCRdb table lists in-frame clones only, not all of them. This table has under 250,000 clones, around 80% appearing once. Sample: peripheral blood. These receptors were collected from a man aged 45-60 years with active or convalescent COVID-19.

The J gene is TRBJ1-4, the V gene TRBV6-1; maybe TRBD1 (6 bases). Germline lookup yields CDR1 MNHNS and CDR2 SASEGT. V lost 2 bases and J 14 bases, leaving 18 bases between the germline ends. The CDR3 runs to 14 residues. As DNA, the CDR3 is TGTGCCAGCAGTGAATCACAGCAGGGGTCTCGGCTGTTTTTT. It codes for CASSESQQGSRLFF.

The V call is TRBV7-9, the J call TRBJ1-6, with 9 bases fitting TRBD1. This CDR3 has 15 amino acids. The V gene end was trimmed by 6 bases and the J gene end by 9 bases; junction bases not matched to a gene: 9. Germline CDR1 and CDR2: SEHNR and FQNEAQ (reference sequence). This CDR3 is CASSPMGQGPSPLHF. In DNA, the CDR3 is TGTGCCAGCAGTCCAATGGGACAGGGACCTTCACCCCTCCACTTT. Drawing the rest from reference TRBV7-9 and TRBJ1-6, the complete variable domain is DTGVSQNPRHKITKRGQNVTFRCDPISEHNRLYWYRQTLGQGPEFLTYFQNEAQLEKSRLLSDRFSAERPKGSFSTLEIQRTEQGDSAMYLCASSPMGQGPSPLHFGNGTRLTVT.

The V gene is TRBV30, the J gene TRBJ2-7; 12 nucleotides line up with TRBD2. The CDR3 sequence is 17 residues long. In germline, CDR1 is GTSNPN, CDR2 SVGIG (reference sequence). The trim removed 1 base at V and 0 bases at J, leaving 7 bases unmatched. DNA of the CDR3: TGTGCCTGGAGTGAGGGACTAGCGGGTGAACGCTCCTACGAGCAGTACTTC. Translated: CAWSEGLAGERSYEQYF.

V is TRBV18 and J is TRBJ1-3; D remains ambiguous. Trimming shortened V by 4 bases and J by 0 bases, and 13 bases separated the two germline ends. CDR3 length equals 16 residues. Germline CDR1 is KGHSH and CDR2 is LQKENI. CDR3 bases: TGTGCCAGCTCACAAGGCTTGGGGAGCTCTGGAAACACCATATATTTT. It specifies CASSQGLGSSGNTIYF.

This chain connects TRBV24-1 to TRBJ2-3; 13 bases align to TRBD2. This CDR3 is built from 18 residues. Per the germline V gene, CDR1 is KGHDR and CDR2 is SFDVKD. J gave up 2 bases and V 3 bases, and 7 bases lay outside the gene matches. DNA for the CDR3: TGTGCCACCAGTGATGGGCGGACTAGCGGGAGCCCCACAGATACGCAGTATTTT. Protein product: CATSDGRTSGSPTDTQYF.

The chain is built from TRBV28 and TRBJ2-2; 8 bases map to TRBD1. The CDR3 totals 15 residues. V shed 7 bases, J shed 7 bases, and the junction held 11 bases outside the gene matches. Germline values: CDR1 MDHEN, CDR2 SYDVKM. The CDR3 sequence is CASTFPGGKVGELFF. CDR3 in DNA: TGTGCCAGCACCTTTCCAGGGGGCAAGGTCGGGGAGCTGTTTTTT.

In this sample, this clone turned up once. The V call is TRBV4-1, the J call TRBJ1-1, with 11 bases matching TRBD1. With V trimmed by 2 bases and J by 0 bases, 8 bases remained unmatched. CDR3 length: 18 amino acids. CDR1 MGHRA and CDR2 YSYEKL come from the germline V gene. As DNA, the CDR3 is TGCGCCAGCAGCCAATCCGGGACAGGGGGTCGGCTGAACACTGAAGCTTTCTTT. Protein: CASSQSGTGGRLNTEAFF.

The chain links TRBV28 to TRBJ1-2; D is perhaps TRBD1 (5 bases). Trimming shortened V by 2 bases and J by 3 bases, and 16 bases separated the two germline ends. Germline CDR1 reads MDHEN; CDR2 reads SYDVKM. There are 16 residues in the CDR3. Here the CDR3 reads CASSLPDPGTHYGYTF. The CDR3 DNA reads TGTGCCAGCAGTTTACCAGACCCAGGGACTCACTATGGCTACACCTTC.

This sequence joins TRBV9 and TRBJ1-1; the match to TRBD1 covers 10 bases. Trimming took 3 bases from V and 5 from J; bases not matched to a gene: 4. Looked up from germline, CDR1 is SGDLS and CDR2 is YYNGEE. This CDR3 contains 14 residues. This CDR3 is CASSAGQGGTEAFF. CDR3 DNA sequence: TGTGCCAGCAGCGCAGGACAGGGGGGTACTGAAGCTTTCTTT.

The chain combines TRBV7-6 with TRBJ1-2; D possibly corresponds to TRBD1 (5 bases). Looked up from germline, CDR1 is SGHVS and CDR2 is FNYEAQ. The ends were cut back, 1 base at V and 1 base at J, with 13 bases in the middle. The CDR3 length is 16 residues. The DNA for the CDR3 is TGTGCCAGCAGCTTAGTTTCAGGGCCAAGTAACTATGGCTACACCTTC. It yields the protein CASSLVSGPSNYGYTF.

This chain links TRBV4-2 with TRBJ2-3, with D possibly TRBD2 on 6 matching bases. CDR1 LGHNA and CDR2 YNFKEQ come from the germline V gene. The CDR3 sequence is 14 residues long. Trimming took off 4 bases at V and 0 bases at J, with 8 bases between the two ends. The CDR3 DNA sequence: TGTGCCAGCAGCCCGGGACTTAGCACAGATACGCAGTATTTT. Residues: CASSPGLSTDTQYF.

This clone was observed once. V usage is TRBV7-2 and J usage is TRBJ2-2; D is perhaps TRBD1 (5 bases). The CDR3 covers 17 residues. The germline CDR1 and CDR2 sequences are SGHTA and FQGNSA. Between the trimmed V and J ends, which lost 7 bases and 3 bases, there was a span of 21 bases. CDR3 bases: TGTGCCAGCACCCTTTCAGCTCCCGGACATCACACCGGGGAGCTGTTTTTT. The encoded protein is CASTLSAPGHHTGELFF.

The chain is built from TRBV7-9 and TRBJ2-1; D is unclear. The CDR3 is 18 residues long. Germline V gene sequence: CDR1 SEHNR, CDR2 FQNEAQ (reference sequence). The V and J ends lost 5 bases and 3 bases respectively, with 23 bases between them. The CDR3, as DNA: TGTGCCAGCAGCCAAACGGAAAGAGGCAGATACCGCTACAATGAGCAGTTCTTC. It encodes CASSQTERGRYRYNEQFF.

This CDR3 reads CASSPGLAPNEQFF. Here the CDR3 DNA reads TGTGCCAGCAGCCCGGGACTAGCCCCCAATGAGCAGTTCTTC. V is TRBV13 and J is TRBJ2-1; 9 positions match TRBD2. With V trimmed by 5 bases and J by 6 bases, 5 bases remained unmatched. CDR1 is PRHDT and CDR2 is FYEKMQ in the germline V gene (reference sequence). The CDR3 consists of 14 residues.

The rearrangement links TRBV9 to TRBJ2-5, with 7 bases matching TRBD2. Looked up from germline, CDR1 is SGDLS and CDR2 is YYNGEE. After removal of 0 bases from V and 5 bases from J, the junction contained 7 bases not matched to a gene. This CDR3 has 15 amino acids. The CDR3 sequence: CASSVDRGGGETQYF. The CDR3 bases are TGTGCCAGCAGCGTAGATCGTGGGGGAGGGGAGACCCAGTACTTC.

CDR3 nucleotide sequence: TGTGCCAGCAGTTTAAATAGACAGGGTGGATACACCGGGGAGCTGTTTTTT. Its translation is CASSLNRQGGYTGELFF. The V gene is TRBV5-5, the J gene TRBJ2-2; TRBD1 matches at 7 bases. The germline V gene has CDR1 SGHKS and CDR2 YYEKEE (reference sequence). This CDR3 region has 17 residues. V shed 5 bases and J 3 bases; nucleotides not matched to a gene: 13.

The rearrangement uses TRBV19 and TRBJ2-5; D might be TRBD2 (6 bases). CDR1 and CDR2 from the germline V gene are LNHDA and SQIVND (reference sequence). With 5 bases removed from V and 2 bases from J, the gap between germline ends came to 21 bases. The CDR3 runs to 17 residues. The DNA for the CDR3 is TGTGCCAGTAGTGAGGGATCGGGTCTAGCGTTACAAGAGACCCAGTACTTC. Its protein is CASSEGSGLALQETQYF.

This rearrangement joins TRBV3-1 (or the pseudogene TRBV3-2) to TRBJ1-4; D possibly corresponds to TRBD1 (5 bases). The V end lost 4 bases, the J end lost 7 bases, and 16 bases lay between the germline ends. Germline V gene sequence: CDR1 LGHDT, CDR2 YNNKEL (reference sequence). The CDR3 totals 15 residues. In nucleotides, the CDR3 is TGTGCCAGCAGCCCCCCGGGGGGGTGGGGTGAAAAACTGTTTTTT. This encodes CASSPPGGWGEKLFF.

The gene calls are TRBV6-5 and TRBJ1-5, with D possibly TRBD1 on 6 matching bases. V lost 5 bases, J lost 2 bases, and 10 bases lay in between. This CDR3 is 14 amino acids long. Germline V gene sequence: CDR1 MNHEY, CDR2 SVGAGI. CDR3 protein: CASSHYRGNQPQHF. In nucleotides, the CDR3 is TGTGCCAGCAGTCACTACAGGGGCAATCAGCCCCAGCATTTT.

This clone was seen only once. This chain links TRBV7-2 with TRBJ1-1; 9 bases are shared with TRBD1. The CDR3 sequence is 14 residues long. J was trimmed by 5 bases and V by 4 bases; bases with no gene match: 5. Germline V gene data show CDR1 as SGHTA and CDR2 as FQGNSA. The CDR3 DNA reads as TGTGCCAGCAGCTCATGGACAGGGGCGACTGAAGCTTTCTTT. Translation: CASSSWTGATEAFF.

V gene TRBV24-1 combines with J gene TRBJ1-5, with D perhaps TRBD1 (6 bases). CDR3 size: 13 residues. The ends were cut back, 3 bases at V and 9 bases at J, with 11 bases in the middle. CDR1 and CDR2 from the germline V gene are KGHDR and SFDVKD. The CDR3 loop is CATSDPRQAPQHF. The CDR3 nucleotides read TGTGCCACCAGTGATCCTAGACAGGCGCCCCAGCATTTT.

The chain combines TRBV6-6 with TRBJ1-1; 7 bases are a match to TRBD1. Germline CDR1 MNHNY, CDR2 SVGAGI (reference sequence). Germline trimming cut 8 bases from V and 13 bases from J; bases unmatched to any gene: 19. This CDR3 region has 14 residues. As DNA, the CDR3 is TGTGCCAGCGGAAAACCCGGGGACAGCGAACATAATTTCTTT. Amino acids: CASGKPGDSEHNFF.

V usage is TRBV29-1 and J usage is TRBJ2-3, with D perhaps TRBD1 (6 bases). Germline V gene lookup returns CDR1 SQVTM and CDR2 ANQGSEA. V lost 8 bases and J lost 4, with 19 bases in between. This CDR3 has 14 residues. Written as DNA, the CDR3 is TGCAGCTCCCGGACAGAGCACGGGGCAGATACGCAGTATTTT. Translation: CSSRTEHGADTQYF.

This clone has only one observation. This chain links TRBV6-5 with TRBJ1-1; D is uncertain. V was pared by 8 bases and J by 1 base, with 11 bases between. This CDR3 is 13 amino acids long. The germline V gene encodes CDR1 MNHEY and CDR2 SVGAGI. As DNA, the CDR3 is TGTGCCAGCCTAGGATACGAGAACACTGAAGCTTTCTTT. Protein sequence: CASLGYENTEAFF.

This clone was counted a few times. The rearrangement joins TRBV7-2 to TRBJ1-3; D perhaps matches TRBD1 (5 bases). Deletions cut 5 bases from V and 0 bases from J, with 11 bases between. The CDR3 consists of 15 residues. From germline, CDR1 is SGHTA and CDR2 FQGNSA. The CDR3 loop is CASSRGGSSGNTIYF. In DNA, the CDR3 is TGTGCCAGCAGCCGGGGGGGATCCTCTGGAAACACCATATATTTT.

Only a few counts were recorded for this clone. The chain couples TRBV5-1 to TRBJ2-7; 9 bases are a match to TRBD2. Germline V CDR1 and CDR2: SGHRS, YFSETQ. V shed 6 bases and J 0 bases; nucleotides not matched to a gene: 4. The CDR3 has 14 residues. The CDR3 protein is CASTHSGGSYEQYF. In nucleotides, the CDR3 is TGCGCCAGCACCCATAGCGGGGGCTCCTACGAGCAGTACTTC. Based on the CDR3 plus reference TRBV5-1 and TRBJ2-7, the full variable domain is KAGVTQTPRYLIKTRGQQVTLSCSPISGHRSVSWYQQTPGQGLQFLFEYFSETQRNKGNFPGRFSGRQFSNSRSEMNVSTLELGDSALYLCASTHSGGSYEQYFGPGTRLTVT.

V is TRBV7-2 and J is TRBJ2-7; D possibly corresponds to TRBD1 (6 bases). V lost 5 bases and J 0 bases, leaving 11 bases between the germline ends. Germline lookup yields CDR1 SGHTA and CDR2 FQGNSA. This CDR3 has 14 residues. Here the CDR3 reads CASSPGHTSYEQYF. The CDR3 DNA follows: TGTGCCAGCAGCCCGGGACATACCTCCTACGAGCAGTACTTC.

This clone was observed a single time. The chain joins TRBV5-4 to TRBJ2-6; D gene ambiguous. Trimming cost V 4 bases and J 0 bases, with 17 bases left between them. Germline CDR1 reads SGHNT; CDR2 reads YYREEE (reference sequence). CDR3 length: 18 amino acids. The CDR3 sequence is CASSTPQAESSGANVLTF. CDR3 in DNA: TGTGCCAGCAGCACTCCTCAGGCTGAGAGCTCTGGGGCCAACGTCCTGACTTTC. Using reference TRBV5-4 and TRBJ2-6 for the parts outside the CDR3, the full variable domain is ETGVTQSPTHLIKTRGQQVTLRCSSQSGHNTVSWYQQALGQGPQFIFQYYREEENGRGNFPPRFSGLQFPNYSSELNVNALELDDSALYLCASSTPQAESSGANVLTFGAGSRLTVL.